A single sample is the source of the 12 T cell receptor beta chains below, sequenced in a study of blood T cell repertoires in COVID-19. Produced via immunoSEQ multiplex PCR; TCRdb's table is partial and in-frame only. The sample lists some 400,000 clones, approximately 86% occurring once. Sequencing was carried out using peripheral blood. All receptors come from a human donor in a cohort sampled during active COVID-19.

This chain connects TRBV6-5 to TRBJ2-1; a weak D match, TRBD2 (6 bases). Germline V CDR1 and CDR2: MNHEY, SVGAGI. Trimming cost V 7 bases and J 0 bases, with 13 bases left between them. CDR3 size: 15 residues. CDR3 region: CASIIGTFSYNEQFF. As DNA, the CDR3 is TGTGCCAGCATTATCGGGACTTTCTCCTACAATGAGCAGTTCTTC.

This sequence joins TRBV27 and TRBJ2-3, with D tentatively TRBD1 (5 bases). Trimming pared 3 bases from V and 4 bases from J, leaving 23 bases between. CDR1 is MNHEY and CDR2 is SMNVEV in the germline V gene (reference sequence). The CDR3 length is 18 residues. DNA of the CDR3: TGTGCCAGCAGTTTGCGCCCGCAGGGAAGAAGTACTGCAGATACGCAGTATTTT. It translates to CASSLRPQGRSTADTQYF.

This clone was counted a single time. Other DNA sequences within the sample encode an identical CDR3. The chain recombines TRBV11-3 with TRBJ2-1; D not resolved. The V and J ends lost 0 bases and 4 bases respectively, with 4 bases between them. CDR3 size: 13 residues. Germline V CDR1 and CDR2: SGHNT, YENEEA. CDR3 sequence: CASSLDSYNEQFF. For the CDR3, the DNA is TGTGCCAGCAGCTTAGATAGTTACAATGAGCAGTTCTTC. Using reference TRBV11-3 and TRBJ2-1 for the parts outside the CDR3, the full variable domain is EAGVVQSPRYKIIEKKQPVAFWCNPISGHNTLYWYLQNLGQGPELLIRYENEEAVDDSQLPKDRFSAERLKGVDSTLKIQPAELGDSAVYLCASSLDSYNEQFFGPGTRLTVL.

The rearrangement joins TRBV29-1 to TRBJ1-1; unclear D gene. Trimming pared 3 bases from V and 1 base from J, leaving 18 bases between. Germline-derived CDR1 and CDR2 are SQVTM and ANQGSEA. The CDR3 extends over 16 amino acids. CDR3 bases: TGCAGCGTTGATGGCGGCCGCAGAGGGAGGAACACTGAAGCTTTCTTT. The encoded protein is CSVDGGRRGRNTEAFF.

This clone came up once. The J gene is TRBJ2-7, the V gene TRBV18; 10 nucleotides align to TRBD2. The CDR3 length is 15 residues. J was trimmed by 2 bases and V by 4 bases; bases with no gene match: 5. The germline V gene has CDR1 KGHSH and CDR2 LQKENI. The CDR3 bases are TGTGCCAGCTCACTACAGCGGGAGGGGGCCTACGAGCAGTACTTC. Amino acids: CASSLQREGAYEQYF.

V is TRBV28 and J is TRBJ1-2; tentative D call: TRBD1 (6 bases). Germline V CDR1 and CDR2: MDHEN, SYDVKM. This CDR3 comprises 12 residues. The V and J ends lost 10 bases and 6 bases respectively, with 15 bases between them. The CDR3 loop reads CATLPPGDGYTF. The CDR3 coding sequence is TGTGCCACCCTTCCCCCAGGGGATGGCTACACCTTC.

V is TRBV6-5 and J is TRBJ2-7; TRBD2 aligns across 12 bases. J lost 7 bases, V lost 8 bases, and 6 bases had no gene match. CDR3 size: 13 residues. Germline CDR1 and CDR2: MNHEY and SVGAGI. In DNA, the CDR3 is TGTGCCAGCGAACTAGCGGGAGGAAGGGAGCAGTACTTC. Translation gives CASELAGGREQYF.

The CDR3 nucleotides read TGTGCCAGCAGCGTAGGCGGGGGGGCCTACAATGAGCAGTTCTTC. Translating gives CASSVGGGAYNEQFF. The rearrangement links TRBV9 to TRBJ2-1; 9 bases agree with TRBD2. The ends lost 0 bases at V and 2 bases at J; junction bases unmatched: 0. This CDR3 has 15 residues. Germline values: CDR1 SGDLS, CDR2 YYNGEE.

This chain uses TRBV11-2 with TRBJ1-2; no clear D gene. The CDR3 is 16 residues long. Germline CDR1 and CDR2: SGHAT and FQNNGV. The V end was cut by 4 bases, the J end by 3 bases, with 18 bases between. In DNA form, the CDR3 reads TGTGCCAGCAGCTCGACACAGACACGGAGGGACTATGGCTACACCTTC. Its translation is CASSSTQTRRDYGYTF.

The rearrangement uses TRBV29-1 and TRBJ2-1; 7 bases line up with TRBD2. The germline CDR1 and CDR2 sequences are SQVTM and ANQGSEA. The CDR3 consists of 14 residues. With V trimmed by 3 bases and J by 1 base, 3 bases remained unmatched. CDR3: CSVDDGRSYNEQFF. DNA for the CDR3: TGCAGCGTTGACGACGGGAGGTCCTACAATGAGCAGTTCTTC.

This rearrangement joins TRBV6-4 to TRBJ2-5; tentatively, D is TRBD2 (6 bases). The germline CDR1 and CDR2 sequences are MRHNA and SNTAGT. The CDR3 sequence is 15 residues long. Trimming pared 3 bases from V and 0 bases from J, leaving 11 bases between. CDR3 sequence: CASSEGAGHQETQYF. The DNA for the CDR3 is TGTGCCAGCAGTGAAGGAGCGGGCCACCAAGAGACCCAGTACTTC.

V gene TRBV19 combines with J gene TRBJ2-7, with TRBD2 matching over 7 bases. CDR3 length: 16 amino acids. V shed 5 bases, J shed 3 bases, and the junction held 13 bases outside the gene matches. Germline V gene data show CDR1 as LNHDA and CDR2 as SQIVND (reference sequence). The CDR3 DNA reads TGTGCCAGTAGTCTCGGGGCGGGAGTATCCGTCTACGAGCAGTACTTC. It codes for CASSLGAGVSVYEQYF. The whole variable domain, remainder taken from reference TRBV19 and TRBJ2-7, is DGGITQSPKYLFRKEGQNVTLSCEQNLNHDAMYWYRQDPGQGLRLIYYSQIVNDFQKGDIAEGYSVSREKKESFPLTVTSAQKNPTAFYLCASSLGAGVSVYEQYFGPGTRLTVT.